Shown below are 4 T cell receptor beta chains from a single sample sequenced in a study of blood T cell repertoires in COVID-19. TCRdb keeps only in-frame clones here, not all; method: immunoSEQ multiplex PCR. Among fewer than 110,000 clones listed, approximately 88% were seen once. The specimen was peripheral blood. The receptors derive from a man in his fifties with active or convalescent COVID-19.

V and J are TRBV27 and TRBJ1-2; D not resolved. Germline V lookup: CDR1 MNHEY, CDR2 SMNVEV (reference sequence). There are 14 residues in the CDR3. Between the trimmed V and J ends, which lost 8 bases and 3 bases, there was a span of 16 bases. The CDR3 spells CASRGSSDDYGYTF. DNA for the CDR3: TGTGCCAGCCGAGGGTCCTCGGATGACTATGGCTACACCTTC.

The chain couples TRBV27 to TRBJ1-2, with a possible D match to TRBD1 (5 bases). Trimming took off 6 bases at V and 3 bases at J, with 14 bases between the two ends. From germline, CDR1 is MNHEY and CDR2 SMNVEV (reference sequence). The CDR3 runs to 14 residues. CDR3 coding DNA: TGTGCCAGCAGGTCAGGGCGGCTTGACTATGGCTACACCTTC. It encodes CASRSGRLDYGYTF.

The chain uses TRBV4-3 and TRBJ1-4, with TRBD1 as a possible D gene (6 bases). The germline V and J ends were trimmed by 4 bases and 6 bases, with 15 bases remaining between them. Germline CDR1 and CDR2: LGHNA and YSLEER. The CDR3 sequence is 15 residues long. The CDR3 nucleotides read TGCGCCAGCAGCCGAACCCGGGACATAGATGAAAAACTGTTTTTT. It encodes CASSRTRDIDEKLFF.

CDR3: CASSSPGLAGGPSSHEQYF. The CDR3 coding sequence is TGTGCCAGCAGCTCGCCGGGACTAGCGGGAGGACCCTCCAGCCACGAGCAGTACTTC. The gene calls are TRBV9 and TRBJ2-7; TRBD2 aligns across 15 bases. This CDR3 has 19 residues. The germline CDR1 and CDR2 sequences are SGDLS and YYNGEE. Losses at the gene ends were 4 bases for V and 5 bases for J; bases not matched to a gene: 16.